The 4 T cell receptor beta chains below come from one sample, sequenced in a study of monozygotic twins with inflammatory bowel disease. TCRdb reprocessed the 5' RACE reads; each CDR3 protein has one entry and no DNA is given. The repertoire table contains over 100,000 distinct CDR3 sequences. The sequencing input was blood. All receptors come from a human donor with ulcerative colitis or Crohn's disease, or a healthy co-twin of an affected twin (not recorded which).

V gene TRBV5-1 combines with J gene TRBJ1-3. Germline V gives CDR1 SGHRS, CDR2 YFSETQ. This CDR3 is built from 17 residues. The CDR3 protein is CASSLEADVHSGNTIYF.

The rearrangement uses TRBV4-2 and TRBJ2-7. From germline, CDR1 is LGHNA and CDR2 YNFKEQ. The CDR3 length is 16 residues. The CDR3 sequence is CASSQERSLSSYEQYF.

The rearrangement joins TRBV7-9 to TRBJ2-2; the TRBD2 assignment by TCRdb is unverifiable without DNA. The CDR3 is 14 residues long. Germline values: CDR1 SEHNR, CDR2 FQNEAQ (reference sequence). The CDR3 reads CASSLEWETGELFF.

The rearrangement uses TRBV20-1 and TRBJ1-5; TCRdb returns TRBD1, unconfirmable since there is no DNA. Germline V lookup: CDR1 DFQATT, CDR2 SNEGSKA (reference sequence). This CDR3 comprises 15 residues. This CDR3 reads CSATEGQGRNQPQHF.